These 28 T cell receptor beta chains were sequenced from one sample in a study of CD8+ T cells in alopecia areata. cDNA prepared by RNA extraction and subsequent reverse transcription served as the template for sequencing. Produced via immunoSEQ multiplex PCR; TCRdb's table is partial and in-frame only. The sample holds about 140,000 clones, around 60% seen once. This sample comprised CD4+ T cells sorted from blood, obtained at week 0. The receptors were gathered from a human donor with alopecia areata.

This clone was detected only once. The chain combines TRBV2 with TRBJ1-1; D perhaps matches TRBD1 (5 bases). Germline CDR1 SNHLY, CDR2 FYNNEI. The CDR3 consists of 14 residues. Trimming left V 3 bases short and J 3 bases short, with 11 bases between. This CDR3 reads CASSDVAGHTEAFF. CDR3 nucleotides: TGTGCCAGCAGTGATGTTGCGGGGCACACTGAAGCTTTCTTT.

Regarding this clone: A read error may account for a junction end that differs from germline. V gene TRBV2 combines with J gene TRBJ2-3; the D gene is possibly TRBD1 (5 bases). CDR1 and CDR2 (germline): SNHLY, FYNNEI. This CDR3 is 13 amino acids long. The DNA of the CDR3 is TGTGCCTGCAGGGTTGGGGGCACAGATACGCAGTATTTT. Encoded protein: CACRVGGTDTQYF.

The chain employs TRBV14 and TRBJ2-1; the D is unclear. The ends were cut back, 0 bases at V and 14 bases at J, with 8 bases in the middle. The length of the CDR3 is 11 residues. The germline gives CDR1 SGHDN, CDR2 FVKESK. The CDR3 DNA sequence: TGTGCCAGCAGCCAAGATCGTCTAGAGTTCTTC. This encodes CASSQDRLEFF.

The rearrangement links TRBV10-3 to TRBJ1-2; 7 bases align to TRBD1. CDR3 length: 11 amino acids. Germline V gene lookup returns CDR1 ENHRY and CDR2 SYGVKD. Trimming took 10 bases from V and 3 from J; bases not matched to a gene: 2. For the CDR3, the DNA is TGTGCCAGTGGACAGGACTATGGCTACACCTTC. It translates to CASGQDYGYTF.

The chain has TRBV18 and TRBJ2-1; no firm D call. V lost 6 bases and J lost 9, with 9 bases in between. The germline CDR1 and CDR2 sequences are KGHSH and LQKENI. The CDR3 length is 11 residues. This chain's CDR3 is CASSVGFEQFF. For the CDR3, the DNA is TGTGCCAGCTCCGTGGGTTTTGAGCAGTTCTTC.

This chain joins TRBV7-9 and TRBJ2-7; 7 bases are shared with TRBD1. In germline, CDR1 is SEHNR, CDR2 FQNEAQ (reference sequence). The CDR3 loop spans 12 amino acids. V shed 3 bases, J shed 6 bases, and the junction held 2 bases outside the gene matches. CDR3 DNA sequence: TGTGCCAGCAGCTTGTCAGGGGGCGAGCAGTACTTC. Its translation is CASSLSGGEQYF.

V gene TRBV11-1 combines with J gene TRBJ1-6, with 7 bases fitting TRBD1. V was pared by 7 bases and J by 6 bases, with 6 bases of the junction left unmatched. The germline gives CDR1 SGHAT, CDR2 FQDESV (reference sequence). CDR3 length: 14 amino acids. In DNA, the CDR3 is TGTGCCAGCACCCTGAGACAGGGTAATTCACCCCTCCACTTT. It is translated as CASTLRQGNSPLHF.

This chain uses TRBV25-1 with TRBJ1-4, with D possibly matching TRBD1 (5 bases). Trimming removed 2 bases from V and 4 bases from J, with 11 bases in between. Germline CDR1 MGHDK, CDR2 SYGVNS. This CDR3 is 15 amino acids long. DNA of the CDR3: TGTGCCAGCAGTGAACCCGGGACGGATAATGAAAAACTGTTTTTT. This translates into CASSEPGTDNEKLFF.

The CDR3 region is CASSEQGFGYTF. In DNA form, the CDR3 reads TGTGCCAGCAGTGAACAGGGTTTTGGCTACACCTTC. The rearrangement joins TRBV25-1 to TRBJ1-2, with a tentative D call TRBD1 (5 bases). V lost 2 bases, J lost 7 bases, and 8 bases lay in between. The CDR3 length is 12 residues. Germline CDR1 and CDR2: MGHDK and SYGVNS.

The chain has TRBV7-3 and TRBJ2-3; the match to TRBD2 covers 7 bases. Germline V gene sequence: CDR1 SGHTA, CDR2 FQGTGA. The V gene end was trimmed by 4 bases and the J gene end by 1 base; junction bases not matched to a gene: 8. This CDR3 is built from 16 residues. CDR3 nucleotide sequence: TGTGCCAGCAGCTCCATGGGCGGGAGTGGCACAGATACGCAGTATTTT. This gives the protein CASSSMGGSGTDTQYF.

This clone was detected only a few times. This chain connects TRBV25-1 to TRBJ2-1; 7 positions agree with TRBD1. The CDR3 is 16 amino acids. Looked up from germline, CDR1 is MGHDK and CDR2 is SYGVNS. V lost 8 bases, J lost 0 bases, and 10 bases stayed unmatched. CDR3 in DNA: TGTGCCAGCTCTCCCCTGCGGACAGGCTCCTACAATGAGCAGTTCTTC. It encodes CASSPLRTGSYNEQFF.

The chain has TRBV27 and TRBJ1-3, with a tentative D call TRBD1 (5 bases). The CDR3 has 14 residues. The germline CDR1 and CDR2 sequences are MNHEY and SMNVEV (reference sequence). V was shortened by 5 bases and J by 4 bases, with 12 bases between the two germline ends. For the CDR3, the DNA is TGTGCCAGCAGTCTAAAGGGGAAGGGAAACACCATATATTTT. Its protein product is CASSLKGKGNTIYF.

This chain links TRBV19 with TRBJ1-2, with D unclear. V shed 6 bases and J shed 8 bases, with 10 bases lying between them. Germline V gene lookup returns CDR1 LNHDA and CDR2 SQIVND (reference sequence). CDR3 size: 11 residues. The CDR3 region has the DNA TGTGCCAGTAGACGGGGAAAAGGCTACACCTTC. This translates into CASRRGKGYTF.

The table lists this clone with a count of one. The chain uses TRBV7-2 and TRBJ2-7; a possible D gene is TRBD1 (5 bases). The CDR3 loop spans 16 amino acids. V lost 1 base and J lost 5, with 18 bases in between. The V gene's germline CDR1 is SGHTA and CDR2 FQGNSA. CDR3 nucleotides: TGTGCCAGCAGCTTAGTTTCGACAGTCCAAAACCACGAGCAGTACTTC. Translation gives CASSLVSTVQNHEQYF.

This chain connects TRBV29-1 to TRBJ2-1, with D perhaps assigned TRBD1 or TRBD2 (6 bases each). Germline V CDR1 and CDR2: SQVTM, ANQGSEA. The ends were cut back, 7 bases at V and 4 bases at J, with 11 bases in the middle. The CDR3 has 12 residues. The CDR3 DNA is TGCAGCGCCGAAGGGGGGTACAATGAGCAGTTCTTC. Protein: CSAEGGYNEQFF.

The chain employs TRBV7-9 and TRBJ2-7, with D uncertain. Per the germline V gene, CDR1 is SEHNR and CDR2 is FQNEAQ (reference sequence). CDR3 size: 12 residues. Trimming pared 1 base from V and 4 bases from J, leaving 5 bases between. CDR3 in DNA: TGTGCCAGCAGCTTAGGGTATTACGAGCAGTACTTC. As protein: CASSLGYYEQYF.

In nucleotides, the CDR3 is TGTGCCAGCAGCTCCTTGGGGGTGTTTGGCTACACCTTC. Encoded protein: CASSSLGVFGYTF. The chain has TRBV9 and TRBJ1-2; D may be TRBD1 (5 bases). This CDR3 comprises 13 residues. Germline CDR1 reads SGDLS; CDR2 reads YYNGEE. V was pared by 4 bases and J by 7 bases, with 14 bases between.

V is TRBV7-2 and J is TRBJ2-1; TRBD2 aligns across 9 bases. After removal of 4 bases from V and 8 bases from J, the junction contained 12 bases not matched to a gene. Germline CDR1 is SGHTA and CDR2 is FQGNSA. The CDR3 runs to 16 residues. CDR3 nucleotides: TGTGCCAGCAGCTCTACCTTGGCGGGGGGGTGGCATGAGCAGTTCTTC. Protein product: CASSSTLAGGWHEQFF.

This clone was detected only once. The CDR3 coding sequence is TGCGCCAGCAGCCGCGGGGAGCAGTTCTTC. The encoded protein is CASSRGEQFF. This sequence joins TRBV23-1 and TRBJ2-1, with D maybe TRBD2 (5 bases). TRBV23-1 is annotated as an ORF whose role is uncertain. The CDR3 is made up of 10 amino acids. V was cut by 6 bases and J by 10 bases, with 7 bases left in between.

The CDR3 sequence is CASSDSASNEQFF. The DNA for the CDR3 is TGTGCCAGCAGTGACTCGGCTAGCAATGAGCAGTTCTTC. The chain is built from TRBV6-4 and TRBJ2-1; D is undetermined. Trimming pared 0 bases from V and 6 bases from J, leaving 6 bases between. The CDR3 is 13 residues long. Germline V gives CDR1 MRHNA, CDR2 SNTAGT.

This sequence joins TRBV5-1 and TRBJ1-2; perhaps TRBD1 as D (6 bases). From germline, CDR1 is SGHRS and CDR2 YFSETQ. V lost 0 bases, J lost 2 bases, and 11 bases lay in between. This CDR3 comprises 15 residues. CDR3 residues: CASSLAGQGNYGYTF. The CDR3 DNA sequence: TGCGCCAGCAGCTTGGCCGGGCAGGGGAACTATGGCTACACCTTC.

This rearrangement joins TRBV29-1 to TRBJ1-5, with 7 bases lining up with TRBD1. Germline assignment: CDR1 SQVTM and CDR2 ANQGSEA. The CDR3 length is 17 residues. The J segment lost 1 base and the V segment lost 4 bases, leaving 13 bases of the junction unmatched. CDR3 coding DNA: TGCAGCGTTGGCCGAGGGGGACAGACCAAAAGCAATCAGCCCCAGCATTTT. Amino acids: CSVGRGGQTKSNQPQHF.

V is TRBV27 and J is TRBJ2-7; D gene ambiguous. The CDR3 runs 13 residues. V lost 5 bases and J 7 bases, leaving 15 bases between the germline ends. In germline, CDR1 is MNHEY, CDR2 SMNVEV (reference sequence). The CDR3 here is CASSAIMGLEQYF. CDR3 DNA: TGTGCCAGCAGTGCGATCATGGGATTGGAGCAGTACTTC.

The chain carries TRBV5-4 and TRBJ1-2; TRBD1 matches at 8 bases. The V segment lost 4 bases and the J segment 7 bases; nucleotides outside the gene matches: 9. CDR1 and CDR2 from the germline V gene are SGHNT and YYREEE (reference sequence). This CDR3 has 14 residues. CDR3 coding DNA: TGTGCCAGCAGCCCGGACCGGACAGGGTTTGGCTACACCTTC. Encoded protein: CASSPDRTGFGYTF. Looking up the rest from reference TRBV5-4 and TRBJ1-2 gives the full variable domain: ETGVTQSPTHLIKTRGQQVTLRCSSQSGHNTVSWYQQALGQGPQFIFQYYREEENGRGNFPPRFSGLQFPNYSSELNVNALELDDSALYLCASSPDRTGFGYTFGSGTRLTVV.

With regard to this clone: Other nucleotide sequences in the sample specify the same CDR3. V is TRBV29-1 and J is TRBJ1-1; D is unresolved. The CDR3 is 11 residues long. V dropped 5 bases and J dropped 0 bases, with 4 bases sitting between them. Germline V CDR1 and CDR2: SQVTM, ANQGSEA. CDR3 sequence reads: CSVTMNTEAFF. The CDR3 DNA sequence: TGCAGCGTTACAATGAACACTGAAGCTTTCTTT.

This clone has a single count. V gene TRBV25-1 combines with J gene TRBJ1-1; 7 bases line up with TRBD1. This CDR3 spans 13 amino acids. J gave up 11 bases and V 5 bases, and 11 bases lay outside the gene matches. Germline CDR1 MGHDK, CDR2 SYGVNS. This chain's CDR3 is CASSLTGVGNAFF. For the CDR3, the DNA is TGTGCCAGCAGTTTAACAGGGGTTGGAAACGCTTTCTTT.

This clone was observed a few times. The chain recombines TRBV19 with TRBJ1-2; 7 bases match TRBD1. The CDR3 runs to 14 residues. Looked up from germline, CDR1 is LNHDA and CDR2 is SQIVND (reference sequence). V lost 4 bases, J lost 8 bases, and 10 bases stayed unmatched. CDR3 amino acids: CASSRSDRSKGYTF. In DNA form, the CDR3 reads TGTGCCAGTAGTAGGTCGGACAGGAGCAAGGGCTACACCTTC.

The chain has TRBV30 and TRBJ2-1; no clear D. This CDR3 has 11 residues. V was pared by 0 bases and J by 10 bases, with 7 bases between. In germline, CDR1 is GTSNPN, CDR2 SVGIG (reference sequence). Written as DNA, the CDR3 is TGTGCCTGGAGTGTCAGTGTGGAGCAGTTCTTC. It is translated as CAWSVSVEQFF.